This T cell receptor beta chain was observed in a study of T cell repertoires in cytomegalovirus infection. Study at large: A matching HLA type, together with CMV infection, was signaled by public TCR beta signatures.

Germline-derived CDR1 and CDR2 are MNHEY and SVGEGT. The CDR3 totals 18 residues. V lost 0 bases and J 4 bases, leaving 20 bases between the germline ends. This clonotype has a single count. What it binds is unknown. Study-level results: Carriers of CMV and the relevant HLA type were discriminated by public TCR beta frequency. What dominated the ex vivo response were HLA-C-restricted CMV-specific TCR beta clonotypes.

TCRdb passed the reads through MiXCR, listing each CDR3 protein once. The sample has roughly 320,000 distinct CDR3 sequences, roughly a tenth seen once. This receptor was identified in a human donor in good health (CMV status not recorded). Some clones in this sample may be carry-over from other donors' samples. The chain carries TRBV6-2 or TRBV6-3 and TRBJ2-3, with a tentative D call TRBD2 (6 bases). The sample consisted of PBMCs. The CDR3 nucleotides are TGTGCCAGCAGTTACTCGAGTTCCAGCGGGTCAAATGCAGATACGCAGTATTTT. Encoded protein: CASSYSSSSGSNADTQYF.